This T cell receptor (beta chain) was found in a study of blood T cell repertoires in COVID-19. Study in general: There were acute and convalescent COVID-19 samples, and they came from the United States, Italy and Spain.

Assay used: immunoSEQ multiplex PCR; TCRdb lists only in-frame clones, some missing. The data show 55,000 to 80,000 clones, with 82% seen just once and over 10% held by the top ten. Germline CDR1 and CDR2: LGHDT and YNNKEL (reference sequence). The CDR3 has 16 amino acids. Trimming took 0 bases from V and 7 from J, leaving 18 bases between them. The chain employs TRBV3-1 (or the pseudogene TRBV3-2) and TRBJ1-2; D is undetermined. This receptor was identified in a human donor in a cohort sampled during active COVID-19. The sample consisted of peripheral blood. The CDR3 reads CASSQDRWRASGGYTF. Written as DNA, the CDR3 is TGTGCCAGCAGCCAAGATCGTTGGAGGGCTTCGGGTGGCTACACCTTC.